This T cell receptor (beta chain) was observed in a study of identical twins. This CDR3 is 14 amino acids long. The ends lost 6 bases at V and 5 bases at J; junction bases unmatched: 8. The table lists this clonotype with many counts. All of the donors were Caucasians in good health. One entry per CDR3 protein, called by TCRdb with MiXCR from the 5' RACE reads. The sample includes a few hundred thousand distinct CDR3 sequences, approximately 9.1% of them seen just once. The sample comprised naive T cells sorted from blood. This clonotype was sampled from a woman in her forties or fifties in good health. The chain links TRBV12-3 or TRBV12-4 to TRBJ2-5, with TRBD1 matching over 8 bases. The CDR3 region is CASSRTGSIETQYF. CDR3 bases: TGTGCCAGCAGCCGGACAGGGAGTATCGAGACCCAGTACTTC.